The table lists the clone carrying this T cell receptor beta chain with a count of one. Other DNA sequences from this sample encode an identical CDR3 as well. This entry belongs to a study of blood T cell repertoires in COVID-19. Study-wide background: The analysed material was cDNA or gDNA that came from T cells, B-cell-depleted T cells, or PBMCs.

Seattle cases were enrolled at active infection and followed longitudinally. TCRdb keeps only in-frame clones here, not all; method: immunoSEQ multiplex PCR. The data hold about 110,000 clones, with 76% observed a single time. The sample comprised peripheral blood. This receptor was taken from a man at least 80 years old with COVID-19, enrolled during active disease.

Here the CDR3 DNA reads TGCGCCAGTAGCAAACTAGAGGCAGATACGCAGTATTTT. Amino acid sequence: CASSKLEADTQYF. This chain connects TRBV5-1 to TRBJ2-3; a weak D match, TRBD2 (5 bases). CDR1 is SGHRS, CDR2 YFSETQ, per germline. Between the trimmed V and J ends, which lost 8 bases and 4 bases, there was a span of 14 bases. This CDR3 comprises 13 residues.